These 16 T cell receptor beta chains were sequenced from one sample in a study of cytomegalovirus exposure and HLA in healthy donors. The PCR employed 60 Vbeta primers together with 13 Jbeta primers. TCRdb keeps only in-frame clones here, not all; method: immunoSEQ multiplex PCR. Seen here are about 80,000 clones, around 60% observed once, and the top ten hold 4.4%. Sequenced: PBMCs. The receptors come from a male donor in good health and CMV-seropositive.

The rearrangement joins TRBV2 to TRBJ2-5, with D possibly matching TRBD1 (6 bases). The germline V gene has CDR1 SNHLY and CDR2 FYNNEI. V lost 3 bases and J 5 bases, leaving 10 bases between the germline ends. CDR3 length equals 13 residues. This CDR3 reads CASSEDRRETQYF. CDR3 DNA: TGTGCCAGCAGTGAGGACAGACGGGAGACCCAGTACTTC.

The chain has TRBV11-2 and TRBJ2-7; no clear D gene. The V and J ends lost 3 bases and 6 bases respectively, with 12 bases between them. CDR3 length: 13 amino acids. Per germline, CDR1 SGHAT and CDR2 FQNNGV. The CDR3 loop is CASSLASDSEQYF. CDR3 in DNA: TGTGCCAGCAGCTTGGCTTCTGATTCCGAGCAGTACTTC.

The chain employs TRBV6-5 and TRBJ2-3, with a weak D call TRBD1 (5 bases). The CDR3 has 14 amino acids. V was cut by 6 bases and J by 6 bases, with 16 bases left in between. CDR1 is MNHEY, CDR2 SVGAGI, per germline. CDR3 loop: CASSPDTKVDTQYF. CDR3 DNA sequence: TGTGCCAGCAGCCCGGACACGAAGGTGGATACGCAGTATTTT.

The chain employs TRBV28 and TRBJ1-1; 8 bases are shared with TRBD1. This CDR3 is built from 15 residues. The junction had 8 bases not matched to a gene; V was cut back by 8 bases and J by 0 bases. Germline CDR1 and CDR2: MDHEN and SYDVKM. The CDR3, as DNA: TGTGCCAGCGAGAGAGGGGACAGGTTGAACACTGAAGCTTTCTTT. Its protein product is CASERGDRLNTEAFF.

A few counts support this clone. This chain links TRBV4-1 with TRBJ1-6, with unresolved D. V lost 0 bases, J lost 6 bases, and 6 bases lay in between. CDR1 and CDR2 from the germline V gene are MGHRA and YSYEKL. This CDR3 spans 14 amino acids. The CDR3 sequence: CASSQENSNSPLHF. CDR3 DNA sequence: TGCGCCAGCAGCCAAGAGAACAGTAATTCACCCCTCCACTTT.

This clone was seen a single time. At one end the junction does not follow the germline gene, possibly because of a read error. J is TRBJ1-6 and V is TRBV5-1; D is undetermined. CDR3 size: 13 residues. Germline V gene data show CDR1 as SGHRS and CDR2 as YFSETQ. This CDR3 is CASSLEENSPPHF. The CDR3 nucleotides are TGCGCCAGCAGCTTGGAAGAGAATTCACCCCCCCACTTT.

The rearrangement links TRBV4-1 to TRBJ2-7; D remains unclear. Germline V lookup: CDR1 MGHRA, CDR2 YSYEKL. V shed 2 bases and J shed 2 bases, with 16 bases lying between them. The CDR3 covers 16 residues. CDR3 DNA: TGCGCCAGCAGCCAACCCCCGCCCAACCGCGCCTACGAGCAGTACTTC. Translation: CASSQPPPNRAYEQYF.

This clone was observed a handful of times. For the CDR3, the DNA is TGTGCCAGCTCACTTCAGGGGACCACCGGGGAGCTGTTTTTT. Encoded protein: CASSLQGTTGELFF. The rearrangement joins TRBV18 to TRBJ2-2; weak D call: TRBD1 (6 bases). CDR1 and CDR2 (germline): KGHSH, LQKENI. V was cut by 4 bases and J by 4 bases, with 10 bases left in between. The CDR3 loop spans 14 amino acids. Filled out from reference TRBV18 and TRBJ2-2, the complete variable domain reads NAGVMQNPRHLVRRRGQEARLRCSPMKGHSHVYWYRQLPEEGLKFMVYLQKENIIDESGMPKERFSAEFPKEGPSILRIQQVVRGDSAAYFCASSLQGTTGELFFGEGSRLTVL.

The V and J genes are TRBV7-3 and TRBJ1-1, with D perhaps matching TRBD1 (6 bases). CDR1 SGHTA and CDR2 FQGTGA come from the germline V gene. CDR3 length equals 15 residues. Trimming cost V 1 base and J 5 bases, with 14 bases left between them. CDR3 sequence: CASSLMREGGTEAFF. The CDR3, as DNA: TGTGCCAGCAGCTTAATGAGAGAGGGGGGGACTGAAGCTTTCTTT.

This clone was picked up a small number of times. The rearrangement uses TRBV2 and TRBJ1-5, with TRBD1 matching over 7 bases. CDR3 length: 15 amino acids. Germline loops: CDR1 SNHLY, CDR2 FYNNEI. With 5 bases clipped from V and 0 bases from J, the junction kept 4 bases outside the gene matches. CDR3 in amino acids: CASSYRGLSNQPQHF. The DNA for the CDR3 is TGTGCCAGCAGTTACAGGGGACTTAGCAATCAGCCCCAGCATTTT.

This chain connects TRBV7-8 to TRBJ1-3, with D possibly being TRBD1 (6 bases). With 0 bases removed from V and 0 bases from J, the gap between germline ends came to 27 bases. The CDR3 has 22 residues. Per germline, CDR1 SGHVS and CDR2 FQNEAQ. In nucleotides, the CDR3 is TGTGCCAGCAGCTTAGCCCTGCACAGGGTTGGCCTATCGTCCCTCTCTGGAAACACCATATATTTT. It translates to CASSLALHRVGLSSLSGNTIYF.

The rearrangement uses TRBV5-4 and TRBJ2-1; 8 bases are shared with TRBD2. With 4 bases clipped from V and 2 bases from J, the junction kept 5 bases outside the gene matches. Germline CDR1 is SGHNT and CDR2 is YYREEE (reference sequence). This CDR3 comprises 15 residues. The CDR3 DNA reads as TGTGCCAGCAGCCCTAGCGGGTCACCCTACAATGAGCAGTTCTTC. Translation gives CASSPSGSPYNEQFF.

The chain employs TRBV21-1 and TRBJ2-1; TRBD1, as called in the table, went unchecked against the DNA. TRBV21-1 is recorded as a pseudogene. The CDR3 loop spans 12 amino acids. The CDR3 DNA is TGTGCCAGCTTCCTAGGGGACACCAGAAGGTTCTTC. This translates into CASFLGDTRRFF.

V and J are TRBV30 and TRBJ1-3; 9 bases line up with TRBD1. This CDR3 comprises 14 residues. Unmatched junction bases numbered 5, after V lost 3 bases and J lost 5 bases. Germline V gene data show CDR1 as GTSNPN and CDR2 as SVGIG (reference sequence). This chain's CDR3 is CAWRRTGERNTIYF. The CDR3 DNA follows: TGTGCCTGGAGACGGACAGGGGAAAGAAACACCATATATTTT.

In its sample, this clone was seen once. The V call is TRBV25-1, the J call TRBJ2-5; the match to TRBD1 covers 8 bases. Germline lookup yields CDR1 MGHDK and CDR2 SYGVNS. V lost 6 bases to trimming and J lost 4 bases; unmatched junction nucleotides: 4. The CDR3 is made up of 13 amino acids. The CDR3 DNA is TGTGCCAGCAGGAGGACAGGGACAGAGACCCAGTACTTC. This codes for CASRRTGTETQYF.

This clone occurred a few times. The V call is TRBV19, the J call TRBJ2-4, with 7 bases matching TRBD1. Germline loops: CDR1 LNHDA, CDR2 SQIVND (reference sequence). The V segment lost 6 bases and the J segment 4 bases; nucleotides outside the gene matches: 12. The CDR3 is 16 residues long. For the CDR3, the DNA is TGTGCCAGTAGCGTCCTTGGCACAGGGGTTAAAAACATTCAGTACTTC. Amino acids: CASSVLGTGVKNIQYF. The full variable domain, in which reference TRBV19 and TRBJ2-4 provide the parts outside the CDR3, is DGGITQSPKYLFRKEGQNVTLSCEQNLNHDAMYWYRQDPGQGLRLIYYSQIVNDFQKGDIAEGYSVSREKKESFPLTVTSAQKNPTAFYLCASSVLGTGVKNIQYFGAGTRLSVL.